The 32 T cell receptor beta chains below come from one sample, sequenced in a study of T cell repertoires in breast cancer. Unpaired genes were suppressed by blocking oligonucleotides during a second nested PCR. TCRdb used MiXCR to reprocess the emulsion pairing reads, holding one entry per CDR3 protein. The sample carries nearly 40,000 distinct CDR3 sequences, under 60% recorded once. The expanded emulsion RT-PCR method captured paired alpha and beta chains from CD8+ T cells. What was sequenced was CD8+ T cells. The source of these receptors is a pool of human donors with breast cancer or a healthy control (not recorded which).

The J gene is TRBJ1-2, the V gene TRBV6-2 or TRBV6-3; D is uncertain. The V end lost 2 bases, the J end lost 6 bases, and 13 bases lay between the germline ends. This CDR3 is 14 amino acids long. The germline CDR1 and CDR2 sequences are MNHEY and SVGEGT. The CDR3 region is CASSYGLGLDGYTF. CDR3 DNA sequence: TGTGCCAGCAGTTACGGGCTAGGATTAGATGGCTACACCTTC.

This sequence joins TRBV2 and TRBJ2-7; D is unclear. Trimming shortened V by 5 bases and J by 2 bases, and 10 bases separated the two germline ends. Germline CDR1 is SNHLY and CDR2 is FYNNEI. The CDR3 runs to 13 residues. This CDR3 reads CASSSSHPYEQYF. In DNA form, the CDR3 reads TGTGCCAGCAGTTCTAGTCACCCCTACGAGCAGTACTTC.

Of note for this clonotype: One end of the junction is discordant with germline, which a read error may explain. Here the CDR3 DNA reads TGCGCCAGCACGAAGGGGGCAGCCACTGCAGCTTTCTTT. This translates into CASTKGAATAAFF. The chain carries TRBV10-1 and TRBJ1-1, with 7 bases fitting TRBD1. CDR1 is WNHNN, CDR2 SYGVQD, per germline (reference sequence). This CDR3 spans 13 amino acids.

The chain combines TRBV19 with TRBJ1-2, with a tentative D call TRBD1 (5 bases). CDR3 length: 15 residues. Germline CDR1 LNHDA, CDR2 SQIVND (reference sequence). Trimming stripped 7 bases from V and 4 bases from J, with 19 bases between. The CDR3 coding sequence is TGTGCCAGTACCAACCCCAGGGACGGAGCCTATGGCTACACCTTC. Its protein is CASTNPRDGAYGYTF.

This clonotype has just a few counts. J is TRBJ1-2 and V is TRBV4-2; 10 nucleotides agree with TRBD1. Unmatched junction bases numbered 9, after V lost 1 base and J lost 4 bases. CDR3 length: 17 residues. Germline V gene data show CDR1 as LGHNA and CDR2 as YNFKEQ. The CDR3 nucleotides read TGTGCCAGCAGCCAAGCCCTCAGGACAGGGGGGGGCTATGGCTACACCTTC. Translated, it gives CASSQALRTGGGYGYTF.

This sequence joins TRBV20-1 and TRBJ1-2; D might be TRBD1 (5 bases). The CDR3 length is 12 residues. The ends were cut back, 4 bases at V and 6 bases at J, with 12 bases in the middle. Germline V gene data show CDR1 as DFQATT and CDR2 as SNEGSKA (reference sequence). In DNA form, the CDR3 reads TGCAGTGCTACCGCGGGGCCCGATGGCTACACCTTC. This sequence encodes CSATAGPDGYTF.

The V gene is TRBV16, the J gene TRBJ1-1; D may be TRBD1 (6 bases). This CDR3 is 14 amino acids long. From germline, CDR1 is KGHSY and CDR2 FQNENV. Trimming pared 2 bases from V and 7 bases from J, leaving 14 bases between. In DNA form, the CDR3 reads TGTGCCAGCAGCCAAATGGGGACATTGAATGAAGCTTTCTTT. It translates to CASSQMGTLNEAFF.

The chain employs TRBV15 and TRBJ2-1; D might be TRBD2 (5 bases). Germline lookup yields CDR1 LNHNV and CDR2 YYDKDF (reference sequence). Trimming shortened V by 5 bases and J by 4 bases, and 12 bases separated the two germline ends. The CDR3 loop spans 14 amino acids. CDR3 region: CATSGGLDYNEQFF. In DNA form, the CDR3 reads TGTGCCACCAGCGGAGGACTGGATTACAATGAGCAGTTCTTC.

Only a few counts were recorded for this clonotype. The gene calls are TRBV7-2 and TRBJ2-7, with 11 bases lining up with TRBD2. Germline CDR1 reads SGHTA; CDR2 reads FQGNSA. J lost 3 bases, V lost 5 bases, and 0 bases had no gene match. The CDR3 is made up of 13 amino acids. The DNA of the CDR3 is TGTGCCAGCAGCGGGACTAGCGGCTACGAGCAGTACTTC. Encoded protein: CASSGTSGYEQYF.

This clonotype appeared a single time. The chain carries TRBV10-3 and TRBJ2-3; D might be TRBD2 (5 bases). Germline assignment: CDR1 ENHRY and CDR2 SYGVKD. This CDR3 has 12 residues. The V gene lost 3 bases and the J gene lost 7 bases, with 8 bases spanning the gap. CDR3 in amino acids: CAISEDGNTQYF. In nucleotides, the CDR3 is TGTGCCATCAGTGAAGACGGGAATACGCAGTATTTT.

This clonotype was recorded many times. This sequence joins TRBV7-9 and TRBJ2-7, with unresolved D. Trimming stripped 5 bases from V and 2 bases from J, with 4 bases between. CDR1 and CDR2 from the germline V gene are SEHNR and FQNEAQ (reference sequence). This CDR3 region has 11 residues. CDR3 region: CASSQAYEQYF. The CDR3 DNA sequence: TGTGCCAGCAGCCAGGCCTACGAGCAGTACTTC. The complete variable domain, with remaining parts taken from reference TRBV7-9 and TRBJ2-7, reads DTGVSQNPRHKITKRGQNVTFRCDPISEHNRLYWYRQTLGQGPEFLTYFQNEAQLEKSRLLSDRFSAERPKGSFSTLEIQRTEQGDSAMYLCASSQAYEQYFGPGTRLTVT.

This chain connects TRBV20-1 to TRBJ2-5; the D is unclear. This CDR3 has 14 residues. The germline V gene has CDR1 DFQATT and CDR2 SNEGSKA (reference sequence). Trimming took 1 base from V and 4 from J, leaving 13 bases between them. The CDR3 spells CSARGSRRLETQYF. The CDR3 coding sequence is TGCAGTGCTAGAGGAAGTAGACGGTTAGAGACCCAGTACTTC.

Comments on this clonotype: One base away lies a much larger clone, so this may be a sequencing read error. The rearrangement links TRBV6-9 to TRBJ2-7; 8 bases fit TRBD2. In germline, CDR1 is MNHGY, CDR2 SVAAGI. This CDR3 comprises 12 residues. V was pared by 8 bases and J by 11 bases, with 11 bases of the junction left unmatched. For the CDR3, the DNA is TGTGCCAGCGGTTTCGATAGCGGGAACGAGTACTTC. Protein sequence: CASGFDSGNEYF.

The chain combines TRBV18 with TRBJ1-1; possible D gene TRBD1, 5 bases. CDR3 size: 14 residues. Germline V gene sequence: CDR1 KGHSH, CDR2 LQKENI. V dropped 6 bases and J dropped 6 bases, with 17 bases sitting between them. The CDR3 nucleotides are TGTGCCAGCTCCGCAATAGGGGAGCAGTCTGAAGCTTTCTTT. This sequence encodes CASSAIGEQSEAFF.

Details on this clonotype: It is likely a read error, because the conserved phenylalanine at the end of the CDR3 is missing. The limits of the CDR3 on the DNA are not certain, so only TCRdb's listed CDR3 is given. This chain links TRBV7-2 with TRBJ2-1; TRBD2 was called by the table and not checked on the DNA. A total of 13 residues make up the CDR3, ends included. Germline CDR1 and CDR2: SGHTA and FQGNSA. The CDR3 here is CASSFGGIEEQLS.

This clonotype has a single count. The chain combines TRBV11-1 with TRBJ2-7; D gene unclear. CDR1 and CDR2 (germline): SGHAT, FQDESV (reference sequence). This CDR3 comprises 12 residues. Trimming took off 5 bases at V and 1 base at J, with 6 bases between the two ends. DNA of the CDR3: TGTGCCAGCAGCCCCAGGTCCTACGAGCAGTACTTC. Translating gives CASSPRSYEQYF.

This clonotype was recorded many times. The chain joins TRBV10-3 to TRBJ1-5; D unclear. The V end was cut by 9 bases, the J end by 0 bases, with 21 bases between. This CDR3 region has 17 residues. Per the germline V gene, CDR1 is ENHRY and CDR2 is SYGVKD. CDR3 bases: TGTGCCATGCAAAGACCGGCACCGAATATTAGCAATCAGCCCCAGCATTTT. As protein: CAMQRPAPNISNQPQHF.

This clonotype has a handful of counts. The chain is built from TRBV18 and TRBJ1-2; TRBD1 matches at 12 bases. Germline loops: CDR1 KGHSH, CDR2 LQKENI. The V gene end was trimmed by 3 bases and the J gene end by 2 bases; junction bases not matched to a gene: 4. This CDR3 has 16 amino acids. The CDR3: CASSPGDRGRNYGYTF. The CDR3 DNA follows: TGTGCCAGCTCACCGGGGGACAGGGGGCGCAACTATGGCTACACCTTC.

This clonotype has only a few counts. The genes are TRBV6-1 and TRBJ2-7; D could derive from TRBD1 or TRBD2 (5 bases each). Germline assignment: CDR1 MNHNS and CDR2 SASEGT. The CDR3 is 15 amino acids. With 7 bases removed from V and 6 bases from J, the gap between germline ends came to 22 bases. This chain's CDR3 is CASTEGGWGKVEQYF. Here the CDR3 DNA reads TGTGCCAGCACCGAAGGTGGCTGGGGGAAGGTCGAGCAGTACTTC.

The CDR3 loop reads CASSPTSGSPGELFF. CDR3 DNA sequence: TGTGCCAGCAGCCCGACTAGCGGGAGTCCCGGGGAGCTGTTTTTT. The chain combines TRBV11-2 with TRBJ2-2; 12 bases are a match to TRBD2. The CDR3 totals 15 residues. Germline loops: CDR1 SGHAT, CDR2 FQNNGV. Trimming took 5 bases from V and 6 from J; bases not matched to a gene: 4.

This clonotype was observed many times. The V gene is TRBV6-2 or TRBV6-3, the J gene TRBJ2-3; 11 bases are shared with TRBD2. V was pared by 4 bases and J by 2 bases, with 2 bases of the junction left unmatched. Germline loops: CDR1 MNHEY, CDR2 SVGEGT. The CDR3 sequence is 15 residues long. The CDR3 loop reads CASSSGLAATDTQYF. For the CDR3, the DNA is TGTGCCAGCAGTTCGGGACTAGCGGCCACAGATACGCAGTATTTT.

The chain recombines TRBV5-1 with TRBJ2-1; tentatively, D is TRBD2 (7 bases). The CDR3 runs to 14 residues. Trimming cost V 10 bases and J 3 bases, with 17 bases left between them. Germline V gene sequence: CDR1 SGHRS, CDR2 YFSETQ. The CDR3 DNA reads TGCGCCGGCAATGAGGGAGGGGGCTACAATGAGCAGTTCTTC. This codes for CAGNEGGGYNEQFF.

This clonotype was found a few times. V usage is TRBV7-3 and J usage is TRBJ1-3; D unclear. Germline lookup yields CDR1 SGHTA and CDR2 FQGTGA. This CDR3 comprises 17 residues. Trimming removed 5 bases at V and 0 bases at J, with 17 bases between. CDR3 residues: CASSGYADGSSGNTIYF. The CDR3 nucleotides read TGTGCCAGCAGCGGCTACGCGGACGGAAGCTCTGGAAACACCATATATTTT.

The gene calls are TRBV14 and TRBJ1-1; perhaps TRBD1 as D (6 bases). The CDR3 covers 12 residues. Germline-derived CDR1 and CDR2 are SGHDN and FVKESK. Trimming stripped 4 bases from V and 7 bases from J, with 10 bases between. The CDR3 reads CASSPGHFEAFF. The CDR3 DNA reads as TGTGCCAGCAGCCCGGGACACTTTGAAGCTTTCTTT.

This chain's CDR3 is CASSLQPPTLAEPTGYEQYF. The CDR3 DNA sequence: TGTGCCAGCAGTTTACAACCTCCCACACTAGCGGAACCTACGGGCTACGAGCAGTACTTC. The rearrangement joins TRBV27 to TRBJ2-7, with TRBD2 matching 8 bases. Germline lookup yields CDR1 MNHEY and CDR2 SMNVEV (reference sequence). V trimming: 2 bases; J trimming: 3 bases; junction bases outside the gene matches: 21. The CDR3 has 20 amino acids.

This clonotype was counted a few times. The chain recombines TRBV20-1 with TRBJ2-7; 11 bases align to TRBD2. CDR1 and CDR2 (germline): DFQATT, SNEGSKA (reference sequence). V dropped 0 bases and J dropped 6; count of bases not matched to a gene: 7. The CDR3 covers 15 residues. This CDR3 reads CSARDGLAGGIEQYF. The CDR3 DNA is TGCAGTGCTAGAGATGGCCTAGCGGGAGGCATCGAGCAGTACTTC.

The gene calls are TRBV2 and TRBJ1-1; the match to TRBD1 covers 11 bases. This CDR3 region has 14 residues. Germline V lookup: CDR1 SNHLY, CDR2 FYNNEI. After removal of 6 bases from V and 4 bases from J, the junction contained 4 bases not matched to a gene. The CDR3 sequence: CASSGQGAFTEAFF. The CDR3 DNA sequence: TGTGCCAGCAGCGGACAGGGGGCATTCACTGAAGCTTTCTTT.

V usage is TRBV15 and J usage is TRBJ2-3; possibly TRBD2 for D (6 bases). The V and J ends lost 4 bases and 3 bases respectively, with 8 bases between them. This CDR3 comprises 13 residues. CDR1 is LNHNV and CDR2 is YYDKDF in the germline V gene (reference sequence). CDR3 DNA sequence: TGTGCCACCAGCATGGACTATACAGATACGCAGTATTTT. As protein: CATSMDYTDTQYF.

To note about this clonotype: A much larger clone sits a single nucleotide away, making a read error possible. No conserved phenylalanine or tryptophan ends this CDR3, so it is likely a read error. The chain combines TRBV27 with TRBJ1-5, with 9 bases that match TRBD1. CDR3 length: 16 amino acids. The V segment lost 6 bases and the J segment 0 bases; nucleotides outside the gene matches: 6. Per germline, CDR1 MNHEY and CDR2 SMNVEV (reference sequence). CDR3 protein: CASRGQGIYSNQPQHV. The CDR3, as DNA: TGTGCCAGCAGGGGACAGGGAATTTATAGCAATCAGCCCCAGCATGTT.

In the case of this clonotype: It is likely a read error, because the conserved phenylalanine at the end of the CDR3 is missing. The CDR3 protein is CSAGGGSYNEQFL. CDR3 DNA sequence: TGCAGCGCTGGAGGGGGCAGCTACAATGAGCAGTTCCTC. The chain links TRBV29-1 to TRBJ2-1; tentatively, D is TRBD1 (7 bases). The CDR3 has 13 residues. Trimming took 7 bases from V and 3 from J, leaving 13 bases between them. CDR1 and CDR2 from the germline V gene are SQVTM and ANQGSEA.

J is TRBJ2-1 and V is TRBV5-4; 13 nucleotides line up with TRBD2. Germline CDR1 SGHNT, CDR2 YYREEE (reference sequence). CDR3 length equals 16 residues. With 0 bases clipped from V and 7 bases from J, the junction kept 4 bases outside the gene matches. This CDR3 is CASSLVLAGGRNEQFF. CDR3 bases: TGTGCCAGCAGCTTGGTACTAGCGGGAGGGCGGAATGAGCAGTTCTTC. The full variable domain, its missing parts supplied by reference TRBV5-4 and TRBJ2-1, is ETGVTQSPTHLIKTRGQQVTLRCSSQSGHNTVSWYQQALGQGPQFIFQYYREEENGRGNFPPRFSGLQFPNYSSELNVNALELDDSALYLCASSLVLAGGRNEQFFGPGTRLTVL.

This clonotype was seen more than once but under ten times. The V and J genes are TRBV18 and TRBJ2-7; D possibly corresponds to TRBD2 (5 bases). This CDR3 is 15 amino acids long. Trimming took 2 bases from V and 3 from J, leaving 14 bases between them. Germline V lookup: CDR1 KGHSH, CDR2 LQKENI. DNA for the CDR3: TGTGCCAGCTCACCAAGGGAGACATTTCACTACGAGCAGTACTTC. Translated, it gives CASSPRETFHYEQYF.